This passage covers 9 T cell receptor beta chains from one sample sequenced in a study of cytotoxic CD8 clonotypes in ibrutinib-treated CLL. Clones were sequenced by immunoSEQ multiplex PCR, and TCRdb holds only the in-frame ones, with some missing. Of 65,000 to 95,000 clones in the sample, just over 85% were seen once. The source was PBMCs, collected before ibrutinib treatment. The source of these receptors is a human donor with chronic lymphocytic leukemia.

Notes on this clone: At one end, the junction sequence differs from germline, possibly due to a read error. The gene calls are TRBV28 and TRBJ1-4; 7 bases are shared with TRBD1. Looked up from germline, CDR1 is MDHEN and CDR2 is SYDVKM. The CDR3 totals 16 residues. The CDR3 DNA reads as TGTGCCAGCAGTTTAGCCGGGACAGATCTTTATGCCGGAACTGTTTTT. This translates into CASSLAGTDLYAGTVF.

This chain connects TRBV5-1 to TRBJ2-1; 8 nucleotides match TRBD2. Germline CDR1 reads SGHRS; CDR2 reads YFSETQ. With V trimmed by 0 bases and J by 6 bases, 23 bases remained unmatched. The CDR3 runs to 21 residues. The CDR3 sequence: CASSLVPLLAESPIYRNEQFF. CDR3 in DNA: TGCGCCAGCAGCTTGGTCCCCCTACTAGCGGAGAGCCCCATCTACCGCAATGAGCAGTTCTTC.

The chain recombines TRBV27 with TRBJ1-4, with 8 bases aligning to TRBD1. CDR1 MNHEY and CDR2 SMNVEV come from the germline V gene (reference sequence). This CDR3 is 17 amino acids long. The J segment lost 6 bases and the V segment lost 4 bases, leaving 13 bases of the junction unmatched. Written as DNA, the CDR3 is TGTGCCAGCAGTTCCCACACCTCCGGGACAGGTCATGAAAAACTGTTTTTT. Protein: CASSSHTSGTGHEKLFF.

The gene calls are TRBV29-1 and TRBJ2-2; D uncertain. The V and J ends lost 3 bases and 2 bases respectively, with 10 bases between them. CDR3 length: 14 amino acids. Germline CDR1 reads SQVTM; CDR2 reads ANQGSEA. The DNA for the CDR3 is TGCAGCGTTGATAGGGCAGGTAACACCGGGGAGCTGTTTTTT. Translation: CSVDRAGNTGELFF.

The rearrangement joins TRBV19 to TRBJ1-2, with 11 bases identical to TRBD1. V lost 1 base and J lost 1; bases outside the gene matches: 2. Germline loops: CDR1 LNHDA, CDR2 SQIVND (reference sequence). This CDR3 region has 16 residues. DNA of the CDR3: TGTGCCAGTAGTATAGCCGGGACAGGGGGTAACTATGGCTACACCTTC. It encodes CASSIAGTGGNYGYTF.

This chain links TRBV7-8 with TRBJ1-1, with a tentative D call TRBD1 (6 bases). Trimming took off 6 bases at V and 0 bases at J, with 11 bases between the two ends. The germline CDR1 and CDR2 sequences are SGHVS and FQNEAQ. This CDR3 region has 14 residues. The CDR3, as DNA: TGTGCCAGCAGTAACGGACAGTTGAACACTGAAGCTTTCTTT. Its protein is CASSNGQLNTEAFF.

This chain uses TRBV30 with TRBJ2-7, with D hard to call. Looked up from germline, CDR1 is GTSNPN and CDR2 is SVGIG (reference sequence). This CDR3 is 12 amino acids long. Trimming took off 3 bases at V and 7 bases at J, with 13 bases between the two ends. As DNA, the CDR3 is TGTGCCTGGAGGTGGAGTAGAGAAGAGCAGTACTTC. It is translated as CAWRWSREEQYF. The whole variable domain, filled in from reference TRBV30 and TRBJ2-7, reads SQTIHQWPATLVQPVGSPLSLECTVEGTSNPNLYWYRQAAGRGLQLLFYSVGIGQISSEVPQNLSASRPQDRQFILSSKKLLLSDSGFYLCAWRWSREEQYFGPGTRLTVT.

The V call is TRBV21-1, the J call TRBJ2-1; the table gives TRBD2 as D, unverified against the DNA. TRBV21-1 is listed as a pseudogene. The CDR3 runs 15 residues. Here the CDR3 reads CASRFREGRSNEQFF. The CDR3 DNA reads TGTGCCAGCAGGTTCAGGGAGGGTCGCTCCAATGAGCAGTTCTTC.

This clone was detected a few times. The rearrangement uses TRBV27 and TRBJ2-1, with 10 bases identical to TRBD2. Trimming took 2 bases from V and 6 from J; bases not matched to a gene: 1. The CDR3 is 14 residues long. Germline V CDR1 and CDR2: MNHEY, SMNVEV (reference sequence). The CDR3 is CASSLLAGVNEQFF. For the CDR3, the DNA is TGTGCCAGCAGTTTACTAGCGGGAGTCAATGAGCAGTTCTTC.